A single sample is the source of the 25 T cell receptor beta chains below, sequenced in a study of blood T cell repertoires in COVID-19. TCRdb keeps only in-frame clones here, not all; method: immunoSEQ multiplex PCR. Altogether tens of thousands of clones are present, approximately 88% being singletons, with the ten largest covering around 50%. The sample comprised peripheral blood. The receptors were sampled from a man aged 65-85 years with acute or convalescent COVID-19.

The chain is built from TRBV4-1 and TRBJ1-4, with D perhaps TRBD1 (5 bases). Trimming took 0 bases from V and 0 from J, leaving 11 bases between them. Germline V gives CDR1 MGHRA, CDR2 YSYEKL. The CDR3 sequence is 17 residues long. In DNA form, the CDR3 reads TGCGCCAGCAGCCAAGATAATCAGGGCGCAACTAATGAAAAACTGTTTTTT. This sequence encodes CASSQDNQGATNEKLFF.

This clone was seen ten or more times. J is TRBJ1-1 and V is TRBV2; TRBD1 agrees at 9 bases. The CDR3 runs 15 residues. With V trimmed by 2 bases and J by 1 base, 2 bases remained unmatched. Germline loops: CDR1 SNHLY, CDR2 FYNNEI. CDR3 in DNA: TGTGCCAGCAGTGAATTGGGACAGGGGAACACTGAAGCTTTCTTT. This translates into CASSELGQGNTEAFF.

This clone appeared a few times. The V gene is TRBV6-4, the J gene TRBJ1-2, with D perhaps TRBD1 (5 bases). CDR1 and CDR2 from the germline V gene are MRHNA and SNTAGT. The CDR3 is 14 residues long. The V end lost 5 bases, the J end lost 0 bases, and 10 bases lay between the germline ends. The CDR3 DNA is TGTGCCAGCAGTTCGACAGCCTCTAACTATGGCTACACCTTC. Protein sequence: CASSSTASNYGYTF.

The chain links TRBV10-3 to TRBJ1-1, with 9 bases lining up with TRBD1. V shed 6 bases, J shed 1 base, and the junction held 3 bases outside the gene matches. The CDR3 contains 14 residues. Germline CDR1 and CDR2: ENHRY and SYGVKD. CDR3 nucleotides: TGTGCCATCAGACAGGGGGCTTCGAACACTGAAGCTTTCTTT. Residues: CAIRQGASNTEAFF.

The chain links TRBV5-1 to TRBJ2-2, with D possibly matching TRBD1 (6 bases). The germline V gene has CDR1 SGHRS and CDR2 YFSETQ. CDR3 length equals 15 residues. The V end lost 3 bases, the J end lost 6 bases, and 15 bases lay between the germline ends. The CDR3 region is CASSSGLTGAGELFF. The DNA for the CDR3 is TGCGCCAGCAGCTCCGGACTGACAGGAGCCGGGGAGCTGTTTTTT.

This clone was found a few times. The CDR3 nucleotides are TGTGCCAGCAGCCCTAACGGCAGGGGGCTCAATCAGCCCCAGCATTTT. The encoded protein is CASSPNGRGLNQPQHF. This chain uses TRBV7-2 with TRBJ1-5; TRBD1 matches 8 bases. Trimming took 5 bases from V and 3 from J; bases not matched to a gene: 9. This CDR3 has 16 amino acids. The germline V gene has CDR1 SGHTA and CDR2 FQGNSA. The variable domain in full, with the rest retrieved from reference TRBV7-2 and TRBJ1-5, is GAGVSQSPSNKVTEKGKDVELRCDPISGHTALYWYRQSLGQGLEFLIYFQGNSAPDKSGLPSDRFSAERTGGSVSTLTIQRTQQEDSAVYLCASSPNGRGLNQPQHFGDGTRLSIL.

This chain joins TRBV29-1 and TRBJ2-3; tentative D call: TRBD2 (6 bases). CDR1 and CDR2 (germline): SQVTM, ANQGSEA. The CDR3 has 17 amino acids. V was pared by 6 bases and J by 4 bases, with 26 bases between. The CDR3, as DNA: TGCAGCGTACGGGCGGGACTGCGGGATCTTATGTCAGATACGCAGTATTTT. This sequence encodes CSVRAGLRDLMSDTQYF.

The table lists this clone with a few counts. The rearrangement joins TRBV28 to TRBJ1-2; D gene unclear. Per germline, CDR1 MDHEN and CDR2 SYDVKM. V dropped 4 bases and J dropped 10 bases, with 13 bases sitting between them. CDR3 length equals 12 residues. In DNA, the CDR3 is TGTGCCAGCAGTTCAGGTAACGCTGTCTACACCTTC. It codes for CASSSGNAVYTF.

This clone was seen only a few times. This chain uses TRBV5-4 with TRBJ2-5; D uncertain. With 0 bases removed from V and 4 bases from J, the gap between germline ends came to 10 bases. CDR1 and CDR2 from the germline V gene are SGHNT and YYREEE (reference sequence). CDR3 size: 14 residues. The CDR3 here is CASSLDSGRETQYF. The CDR3 DNA reads TGTGCCAGCAGCTTGGACTCAGGAAGAGAGACCCAGTACTTC.

This clone was found once. The rearrangement links TRBV11-3 to TRBJ1-6; D call uncertain. Germline V gives CDR1 SGHNT, CDR2 YENEEA. The CDR3 runs to 14 residues. The ends were cut back, 1 base at V and 7 bases at J, with 8 bases in the middle. The CDR3 protein is CASSLGGANSPLHF. The CDR3 DNA reads TGTGCCAGCAGCTTAGGGGGAGCCAATTCACCCCTCCACTTT.

The genes are TRBV11-2 and TRBJ1-1, with 7 nucleotides matching TRBD1. V trimming: 5 bases; J trimming: 6 bases; junction bases outside the gene matches: 6. CDR1 and CDR2 from the germline V gene are SGHAT and FQNNGV. This CDR3 region has 13 residues. The chain's CDR3 is CASSPETGSEAFF. The CDR3 DNA is TGTGCCAGCAGCCCGGAGACAGGGTCTGAAGCTTTCTTT.

The chain has TRBV7-9 and TRBJ2-2; TRBD2 aligns across 7 bases. Germline V gene sequence: CDR1 SEHNR, CDR2 FQNEAQ (reference sequence). This CDR3 is 16 amino acids long. V lost 5 bases to trimming and J lost 4 bases; unmatched junction nucleotides: 10. CDR3 loop: CASSRTRDYPTGELFF. CDR3 sequence (DNA): TGTGCCAGCAGCCGGACAAGGGACTACCCCACCGGGGAGCTGTTTTTT.

This clone was observed a handful of times. CDR3 sequence: CASSDGTTPRGEQYF. The CDR3 DNA reads TGCGCCAGCAGCGACGGGACAACGCCAAGGGGTGAGCAGTACTTC. The V and J genes are TRBV5-1 and TRBJ2-7; a possible D gene is TRBD1 (6 bases). V lost 4 bases, J lost 7 bases, and 21 bases lay in between. The CDR3 totals 15 residues. Germline-derived CDR1 and CDR2 are SGHRS and YFSETQ.

CDR3 nucleotide sequence: TGTGCCGGCGGGGGAAACACCGGGGAGCTGTTTTTT. Encoded protein: CAGGGNTGELFF. V is TRBV2 and J is TRBJ2-2, with 7 nucleotides matching TRBD2. The CDR3 is made up of 12 amino acids. V lost 11 bases and J lost 2; bases outside the gene matches: 2. CDR1 and CDR2 from the germline V gene are SNHLY and FYNNEI. Full variable domain (missing parts from reference TRBV2 and TRBJ2-2): EPEVTQTPSHQVTQMGQEVILRCVPISNHLYFYWYRQILGQKVEFLVSFYNNEISEKSEIFDDQFSVERPDGSNFTLKIRSTKLEDSAMYFCAGGGNTGELFFGEGSRLTVL.

The chain couples TRBV7-2 to TRBJ1-2; 7 bases are a match to TRBD1. V gave up 5 bases and J gave up 6 bases; unmatched junction bases: 9. Germline CDR1 and CDR2: SGHTA and FQGNSA. The CDR3 extends over 14 amino acids. The CDR3 DNA sequence: TGTGCCAGCAGCCAACAAACAGGGGATAATGGCTACACCTTC. Its protein is CASSQQTGDNGYTF.

This sequence joins TRBV24-1 and TRBJ2-2, with 12 bases that match TRBD2. Trimming at V came to 7 bases and at J to 5 bases, leaving 4 bases not matched to a gene. The CDR3 has 15 amino acids. Germline V CDR1 and CDR2: KGHDR, SFDVKD. The CDR3 coding sequence is TGTGCCACCAGCGCCGGGACTAGCGGGACCGGGGAGCTGTTTTTT. Translated, it gives CATSAGTSGTGELFF.

V gene TRBV28 combines with J gene TRBJ1-5, with 9 bases aligning to TRBD1. This CDR3 contains 19 residues. The germline gives CDR1 MDHEN, CDR2 SYDVKM. V lost 5 bases and J lost 0; bases outside the gene matches: 14. CDR3 sequence reads: CASSTMLGQGIYSNQPQHF. CDR3 nucleotide sequence: TGTGCCAGCAGTACTATGCTAGGACAGGGGATATATAGCAATCAGCCCCAGCATTTT. Filled out from reference TRBV28 and TRBJ1-5, the complete variable domain reads DVKVTQSSRYLVKRTGEKVFLECVQDMDHENMFWYRQDPGLGLRLIYFSYDVKMKEKGDIPEGYSVSREKKERFSLILESASTNQTSMYLCASSTMLGQGIYSNQPQHFGDGTRLSIL.

The J gene is TRBJ2-5, the V gene TRBV3-1 (or the pseudogene TRBV3-2), with D perhaps TRBD2 (7 bases). The CDR3 is made up of 15 amino acids. The V gene lost 4 bases and the J gene lost 5 bases, with 17 bases spanning the gap. The V gene's germline CDR1 is LGHDT and CDR2 YNNKEL (reference sequence). CDR3 in DNA: TGTGCCAGCAGCCCTCTAGGGGGGGTCGGGGAGACCCAGTACTTC. Protein sequence: CASSPLGGVGETQYF.

V gene TRBV5-1 combines with J gene TRBJ1-5, with D possibly being TRBD1 (5 bases). The CDR3 is 14 residues long. The germline CDR1 and CDR2 sequences are SGHRS and YFSETQ. V was shortened by 2 bases and J by 8 bases, with 14 bases between the two germline ends. CDR3 in amino acids: CASSFMGGSEPQHF. The CDR3 coding sequence is TGCGCCAGCAGCTTTATGGGGGGTAGTGAGCCCCAGCATTTT.

This clone has just a few counts. The V call is TRBV6-2 or TRBV6-3, the J call TRBJ1-2, with D possibly being TRBD1 (5 bases). Germline V CDR1 and CDR2: MNHEY, SVGEGT. The CDR3 sequence is 14 residues long. The V gene lost 6 bases and the J gene lost 7 bases, with 18 bases spanning the gap. For the CDR3, the DNA is TGTGCCAGCAGCTCACCCGGGGGTGTGTTTGGCTACACCTTC. This encodes CASSSPGGVFGYTF.

The chain joins TRBV7-2 to TRBJ1-2; 7 nucleotides align to TRBD1. In germline, CDR1 is SGHTA, CDR2 FQGNSA. V shed 5 bases, J shed 7 bases, and the junction held 10 bases outside the gene matches. The CDR3 length is 14 residues. The CDR3 here is CASSPRQGSFGYTF. In DNA, the CDR3 is TGTGCCAGCAGCCCTAGACAGGGATCTTTTGGCTACACCTTC.

This clone was picked up many times. This chain links TRBV4-2 with TRBJ1-3; 7 bases are shared with TRBD1. The CDR3 contains 16 residues. V lost 5 bases, J lost 0 bases, and 7 bases stayed unmatched. The V gene's germline CDR1 is LGHNA and CDR2 YNFKEQ. As DNA, the CDR3 is TGTGCCAGCAGCGCCGGACAGGCGATCTCTGGAAACACCATATATTTT. Protein: CASSAGQAISGNTIYF.

The gene calls are TRBV27 and TRBJ1-5; D gene ambiguous. The length of the CDR3 is 14 residues. Germline V gene sequence: CDR1 MNHEY, CDR2 SMNVEV (reference sequence). The V and J ends lost 7 bases and 2 bases respectively, with 12 bases between them. CDR3 residues: CASKRTGGNQPQHF. CDR3 bases: TGTGCCAGCAAAAGAACGGGTGGCAATCAGCCCCAGCATTTT.

The V and J genes are TRBV12-5 and TRBJ2-1; TRBD1 agrees at 9 bases. The germline CDR1 and CDR2 sequences are LGHNT and FRNRAP. This CDR3 is 15 amino acids long. Trimming cost V 1 base and J 8 bases; bases outside gene matches: 6. Here the CDR3 reads CASGLGQGDSYEQFF. The CDR3 nucleotides are TGTGCTAGTGGTTTGGGACAGGGGGACTCCTATGAGCAGTTCTTC.

The chain couples TRBV21-1 to TRBJ1-2; the table gives TRBD1 as D, unverified against the DNA. TRBV21-1 is designated a pseudogene. There are 12 residues in the CDR3. CDR3 region: CASSKAGDGYTF. DNA for the CDR3: TGTGCCAGCAGCAAGGCAGGGGATGGCTACACCTTC.